This T cell receptor (beta chain) was sequenced in a study of shared clonotypes between healthy human individuals. Here immunoSEQ multiplex PCR was the method, and the copy in TCRdb shows in-frame clones only, minus some. The sample includes some 2.4 million clones, approximately 93% of them seen just once. To note about this clone: Its matching antigen is unknown.

Findings and caveats of the study: Owing to a small donor count, the genetic and exposure-history diversity represented was limited.

V was trimmed by 0 bases and J by 5 bases, leaving 6 bases between them. The CDR3 is 12 residues long. Germline V gene data show CDR1 as SGDLS and CDR2 as YYNGEE. This rearrangement joins TRBV9 to TRBJ2-7, with D possibly being TRBD1 (5 bases). This clonotype originated in a man aged 18 to 30 in good health. Some clones in this sample may be carry-over from other donors' samples. Sequenced sample: naive CD4+ T cells from PBMCs. The subset denotes: CD45RA+ positively selected. The CDR3 here is CASSVARDEQYF. The DNA of the CDR3 is TGTGCCAGCAGCGTAGCCAGGGACGAGCAGTACTTC.